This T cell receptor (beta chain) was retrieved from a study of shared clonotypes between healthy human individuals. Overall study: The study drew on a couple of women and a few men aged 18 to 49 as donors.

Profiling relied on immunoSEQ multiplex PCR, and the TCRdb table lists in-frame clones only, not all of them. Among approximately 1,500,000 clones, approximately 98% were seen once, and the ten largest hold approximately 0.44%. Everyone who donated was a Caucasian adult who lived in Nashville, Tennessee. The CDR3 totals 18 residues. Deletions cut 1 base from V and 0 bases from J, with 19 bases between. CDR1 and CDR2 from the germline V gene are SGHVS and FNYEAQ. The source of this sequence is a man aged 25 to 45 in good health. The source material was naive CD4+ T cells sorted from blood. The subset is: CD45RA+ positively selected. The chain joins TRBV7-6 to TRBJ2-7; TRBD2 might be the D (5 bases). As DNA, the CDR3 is TGTGCCAGCAGCTTAGAGTCTAGCAGTGCCGGGCGCTCCTACGAGCAGTACTTC. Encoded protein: CASSLESSSAGRSYEQYF.